Listed below are T cell receptor beta chains from one sample, sequenced in a study of Ad26.COV2.S vaccination and SARS-CoV-2 variants. Clones were sequenced by immunoSEQ multiplex PCR, and TCRdb holds only the in-frame ones, with some missing. Of 300,000 to 400,000 clones in the sample, roughly 90% are singletons; the top ten hold around 5.5%. The sequencing here drew on peripheral blood, taken in a trial of Ad26.COV2.S vaccine versus placebo. The receptors stem from a person between 18 and 59 years old who received the Ad26.COV2.S COVID-19 vaccine or a placebo. The CDR3 runs from the conserved cysteine through the conserved F or W. A D gene is named only where the DNA matches it firmly. Clone size, where shown, is once, few, many, or a class for clones that have expanded.

clone_size d_call j_call v_call cdr3_nt cdr3_aa
. . TRBJ2-7 TRBV5-4 TGTGCCAGCACCCTAGACAGGTCCTACGAGCAGTACTTC CASTLDRSYEQYF
. TRBD1 TRBJ2-3 TRBV29-1 TGCAGCGTTGTACAGGGGTTCACAGATACGCAGTATTTT CSVVQGFTDTQYF
. TRBD1 TRBJ1-4 TRBV11-3 TGTGCCAGCAGCTTGGGCGGGACAGGGGGCGAAAAACTGTTTTTT CASSLGGTGGEKLFF
once . TRBJ1-6 TRBV5-5 TGTGCCAGCAGTCAGGACTTTTGGGCGGTCAATTCACCCCTCCACTTT CASSQDFWAVNSPLHF
. TRBD1 TRBJ2-7 TRBV5-1 TGCGCCAGCAGCACCGGGACAGGGCCCTACGAGCAGTACTTC CASSTGTGPYEQYF
. . TRBJ2-1 TRBV19 TGTGCCAGTAGTGGGCCGTCAAACAATGAGCAGTTCTTC CASSGPSNNEQFF
. TRBD1 TRBJ1-1 TRBV11-2 TGTGCCAGCAGCTGGACAGGGACCGCGGAAGCTTTCTTT CASSWTGTAEAFF
. TRBD1 TRBJ1-4 TRBV6-5 TGTGCCAGCAGCCGTGGACAGGGACCTCGAGAAAAACTGTTTTTT CASSRGQGPREKLFF
. . TRBJ2-1 TRBV19 TGTGCCAGTACCCCCGGCGGAAGCTCCTACAATGAGCAGTTCTTC CASTPGGSSYNEQFF
. . TRBJ1-1 TRBV25-1 TGTGCCAGCAGTGGATCTGGGACAATTGGAACTGAAGCTTTCTTT CASSGSGTIGTEAFF
few . TRBJ2-2 TRBV11-2 TGTGCCAGCAGCTTAGATGTAGCTCCCGGGGAGCTGTTTTTT CASSLDVAPGELFF
. . TRBJ1-5 TRBV7-9 TGTGCCAGCAGCTTGGGCAGTAACAATCAGCCCCAGCATTTT CASSLGSNNQPQHF
once . TRBJ2-5 TRBV2 TGTGCCAGCTCGGACTACCAAGAGACCCAGTACTTC CASSDYQETQYF
. . TRBJ2-4 TRBV3-1/TRBV3-2 TGTGCCAGCAGCCCACCGTGGGGGGACCTCAAAAACATTCAGTACTTC CASSPPWGDLKNIQYF
many . TRBJ2-2 TRBV14 TGTGCCAGCAGCGAATATTCGAACACCGGGGAGCTGTTTTTT CASSEYSNTGELFF
. . TRBJ1-1 TRBV6-6 TGTGCCAGCAGTTACGGGGGGGTCGGGACTGAAGCTTTCTTT CASSYGGVGTEAFF
. . TRBJ1-1 TRBV6-6 TGTGCCAGCACAATACGTCAGGGTCGGAACACTGAAGCTTTCTTT CASTIRQGRNTEAFF
few . TRBJ1-1 TRBV30 TGTGCCTGGCAATCTACTCTAGAAGCTTTCTTT CAWQSTLEAFF
. TRBD1 TRBJ1-2 TRBV2 TGTGCCAGCAGTGTACAGGGGGTGAGTGGCTACACCTTC CASSVQGVSGYTF
. TRBD1 TRBJ2-7 TRBV4-3 TGCGCCAGCAGCCAAGTTGGGACAGGGTCTGGGCAGTACTTC CASSQVGTGSGQYF
. . TRBJ1-4 TRBV7-2 TGTGCCAGCAGCTTAGCTTCGACCTTCCCCAATGAAAAACTGTTTTTT CASSLASTFPNEKLFF
. TRBD1 TRBJ2-3 TRBV7-9 TGTGCCAGCAGTTCCAGGGGGTTCACAGATACGCAGTATTTT CASSSRGFTDTQYF
. . TRBJ1-1 TRBV5-1 TGCGCCAGCAGCTTGAGGGACAAGAACACTGAAGCTTTCTTT CASSLRDKNTEAFF
once TRBD1 TRBJ1-1 TRBV7-6 TGTGCCAGCAGCCCCGCAGGGGGAGGCACTGAAGCTTTCTTT CASSPAGGGTEAFF
. . TRBJ2-7 TRBV18 TGTGCCAGCTCACCGGGCGGCTACGAGCAGTACTTC CASSPGGYEQYF
. . TRBJ1-1 TRBV5-1 TGCGCCAGCAGCTTTCAACAGGTGAACACTGAAGCTTTCTTT CASSFQQVNTEAFF
. TRBD2 TRBJ2-1 TRBV7-8 TGTGCCAGCAGCTTAGGGGGGACTAGCGGGACAGAGCAGTTCTTC CASSLGGTSGTEQFF
. TRBD2 TRBJ2-6 TRBV2 TGTGCCAGCAGTCCGGAGGCGGGAGCCCCCTCTGGGGCCAACGTCCTGACTTTC CASSPEAGAPSGANVLTF
few . TRBJ1-2 TRBV6-5 TGTGCCAGCCGCACGAGAGGTGCTCCTTCGGGTGGCTACACCTTC CASRTRGAPSGGYTF
. . TRBJ2-7 TRBV4-3 TGCGCCAGCAGCCCCGGGCCCAGCCTACACTCCTACGAGCAGTACTTC CASSPGPSLHSYEQYF
. . TRBJ1-1 TRBV7-9 TGTGCCAGCAGCTCAAGTGGTAAGGGGGACACTGAAGCTTTCTTT CASSSSGKGDTEAFF
. . TRBJ2-4 TRBV6-1 TGTGCCAGCAGTGAACTACAGACAGAAAACATTCAGTACTTC CASSELQTENIQYF
. TRBD2 TRBJ2-1 TRBV20-1 TGCAGTGCTAGTAGCCTAGCGGTCGCCTACAATGAGCAGTTCTTC CSASSLAVAYNEQFF
. . TRBJ2-2 TRBV19 TGTGCCAGTAGTATCGTGGGACACCCGTTCACCGGGGAGCTGTTTTTT CASSIVGHPFTGELFF
. . TRBJ2-7 TRBV4-2 TGTGCCAGCAGCCACCGACAGGATGGCTACGAGCAGTACTTC CASSHRQDGYEQYF
. . TRBJ2-2 TRBV18 TGTGCCAGCTCACCATTAAGACAGGAGATCGGGGAGCTGTTTTTT CASSPLRQEIGELFF
. . TRBJ1-3 TRBV5-1 TGCGCCAGCAGCCTGGGAGGAGGCCCTGGAAACACCATATATTTT CASSLGGGPGNTIYF
. . TRBJ2-3 TRBV30 TGTGCCTGGAGTAAGGGAGGAGGCACAGATACGCAGTATTTT CAWSKGGGTDTQYF
. . TRBJ2-7 TRBV10-3 TGTGCCATCAGTGATCAAAACCGCAACTACGAGCAGTACTTC CAISDQNRNYEQYF
. TRBD2 TRBJ2-5 TRBV5-1 TGCGCCAGCAGCCTGCGGGGGGGGCAAGAGACCCAGTACTTC CASSLRGGQETQYF
. . TRBJ2-2 TRBV6-5 TGTGCCAGCAGATGGGGGTCGCCGAACACCGGGGAGCTGTTTTTT CASRWGSPNTGELFF
. . TRBJ1-3 TRBV18 TGTGCCAGCTCACCCGACTCTCCGGTAGGTGGACGGACTGGAAACACCATATATTTT CASSPDSPVGGRTGNTIYF
. . TRBJ1-2 TRBV21-1 TGTGCCAGCAGCAAAGAAAACCTTTCTAACTATGGCTACACCTTC CASSKENLSNYGYTF
. . TRBJ2-7 TRBV5-1 TGCGCCAGCAGCTCCCCGGGCTACGAGCAGTACTTC CASSSPGYEQYF
. TRBD2 TRBJ2-1 TRBV3-1/TRBV3-2 TGTGCCAGCAGCCAAGATCTTGCGGGAGGCTCCTACAATGAGCAGTTCTTC CASSQDLAGGSYNEQFF
. . TRBJ1-1 TRBV18 TGTGCCAGCTCACCACAAGCAGGGGAGGGGGACACTGAAGCTTTCTTT CASSPQAGEGDTEAFF
. . TRBJ1-2 TRBV6-5 TGTGCCAGCAGTTCAGGCACGTTCCCGAGGGGCTACACCTTC CASSSGTFPRGYTF